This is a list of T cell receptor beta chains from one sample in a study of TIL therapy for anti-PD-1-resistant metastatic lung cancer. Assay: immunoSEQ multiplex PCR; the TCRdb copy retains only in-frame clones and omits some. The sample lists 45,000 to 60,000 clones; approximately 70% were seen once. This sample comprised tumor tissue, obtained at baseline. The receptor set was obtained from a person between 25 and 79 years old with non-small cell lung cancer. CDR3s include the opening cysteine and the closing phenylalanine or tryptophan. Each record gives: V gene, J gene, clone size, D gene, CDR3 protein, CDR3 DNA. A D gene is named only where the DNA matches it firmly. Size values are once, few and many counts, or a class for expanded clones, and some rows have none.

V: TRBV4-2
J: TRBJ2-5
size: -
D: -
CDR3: CASSQVGTQYF
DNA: TGTGCCAGCAGCCAAGTGGGGACCCAGTACTTC

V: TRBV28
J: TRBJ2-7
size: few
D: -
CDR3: CASSFGSYEQYF
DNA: TGTGCCAGCAGTTTTGGGTCCTACGAGCAGTACTTC

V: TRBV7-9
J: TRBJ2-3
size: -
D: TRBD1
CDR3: CASSPRTGNTDTQYF
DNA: TGTGCCAGCAGCCCAAGGACAGGTAACACAGATACGCAGTATTTT

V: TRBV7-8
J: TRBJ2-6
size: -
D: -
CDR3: CASSLVLGAAGANVLTF
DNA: TGTGCCAGCAGCTTAGTTCTGGGTGCGGCAGGGGCCAACGTCCTGACTTTC

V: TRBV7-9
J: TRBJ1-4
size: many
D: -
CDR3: CASSFGGGEKLFF
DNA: TGTGCCAGCAGCTTCGGGGGTGGTGAAAAACTGTTTTTT

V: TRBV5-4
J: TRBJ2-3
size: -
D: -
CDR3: CASSVGSRTDTQYF
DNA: TGTGCCAGCAGCGTTGGGTCCCGCACAGATACGCAGTATTTT

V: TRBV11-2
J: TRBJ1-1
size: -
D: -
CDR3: CASSLGSGRDTEAFF
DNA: TGTGCCAGCAGCTTAGGGTCAGGGAGGGACACTGAAGCTTTCTTT

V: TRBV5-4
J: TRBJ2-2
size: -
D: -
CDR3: CASSAGTPRSGGELFF
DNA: TGTGCCAGCAGCGCCGGGACGCCCCGGTCCGGCGGGGAGCTGTTTTTT

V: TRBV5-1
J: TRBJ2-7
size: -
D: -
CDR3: CASSGDTVSSYEQYF
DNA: TGCGCCAGCAGCGGGGACACGGTGAGCTCCTACGAGCAGTACTTC

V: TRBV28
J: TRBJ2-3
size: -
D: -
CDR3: CASSGSVRLGTQYF
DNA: TGTGCCAGCAGCGGGTCAGTCCGATTGGGAACGCAGTATTTT

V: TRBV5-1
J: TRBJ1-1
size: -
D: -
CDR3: CASSLKGGGVMNTEAFF
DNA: TGCGCCAGCAGCTTGAAAGGGGGTGGTGTTATGAACACTGAAGCTTTCTTT

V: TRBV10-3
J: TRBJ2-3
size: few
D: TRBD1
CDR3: CATRTGQGLTSTDTQYF
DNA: TGTGCCACTAGAACGGGACAGGGGCTTACTAGCACAGATACGCAGTATTTT